Sequencing of this T cell receptor beta chain was carried out in a study of blood T cell repertoires in COVID-19. Overall study context: The study drew acute and convalescent COVID-19 samples from the United States, Italy and Spain. From T cells, B-cell-depleted T cells, or PBMCs came the material, which was cDNA or gDNA.

Deletions cut 10 bases from V and 0 bases from J, with 10 bases between. CDR3 length: 13 amino acids. Germline V gene lookup returns CDR1 LNHDA and CDR2 SQIVND (reference sequence). Generated by immunoSEQ multiplex PCR, the TCRdb table keeps only in-frame clones and is missing some. The sample includes approximately 260,000 clones, roughly 80% of them seen just once. The rearrangement joins TRBV19 to TRBJ1-3, with D possibly TRBD1 on 5 matching bases. The source of this sequence is a woman older than 75 with acute or convalescent COVID-19. The sequenced sample consisted of peripheral blood. CDR3 amino acids: CATPGGSGNTIYF. The CDR3 DNA reads as TGTGCCACCCCCGGGGGCTCTGGAAACACCATATATTTT.